This T cell receptor (beta chain) was identified during a study of T-cell memory formation after mild COVID-19. The overall study: Clusters were largely donor specific. Broader study findings: That cross-reactive memory joined was suggested by some responding clones appearing in pre-infection memory. Among CD4+ contracting clones, most were CM and EM, and CD8+ ones EMRA.

TCRdb itself ran the 5' RACE reads through MiXCR, one entry per CDR3 protein. The table records hundreds of thousands of distinct CDR3 sequences, around 20% of them present only once. Germline CDR1 LGHDT, CDR2 YNNKEL (reference sequence). V was trimmed by 5 bases and J by 8 bases, leaving 13 bases between them. This CDR3 has 13 residues. In the case of this clonotype: What it binds is unknown.

Specimen: PBMCs or a T cell subset sorted from them (not recorded which). The chain carries TRBV3-1 and TRBJ2-1; D is unclear. This TCR came from an adult woman who had mild COVID-19 (a few samples of this study predate the infection). Cell type and time point are not known. DNA of the CDR3: TGTGCCAGCAGCAAGTTGGCGGTTCATGAGCAGTTCTTC. Its protein product is CASSKLAVHEQFF.